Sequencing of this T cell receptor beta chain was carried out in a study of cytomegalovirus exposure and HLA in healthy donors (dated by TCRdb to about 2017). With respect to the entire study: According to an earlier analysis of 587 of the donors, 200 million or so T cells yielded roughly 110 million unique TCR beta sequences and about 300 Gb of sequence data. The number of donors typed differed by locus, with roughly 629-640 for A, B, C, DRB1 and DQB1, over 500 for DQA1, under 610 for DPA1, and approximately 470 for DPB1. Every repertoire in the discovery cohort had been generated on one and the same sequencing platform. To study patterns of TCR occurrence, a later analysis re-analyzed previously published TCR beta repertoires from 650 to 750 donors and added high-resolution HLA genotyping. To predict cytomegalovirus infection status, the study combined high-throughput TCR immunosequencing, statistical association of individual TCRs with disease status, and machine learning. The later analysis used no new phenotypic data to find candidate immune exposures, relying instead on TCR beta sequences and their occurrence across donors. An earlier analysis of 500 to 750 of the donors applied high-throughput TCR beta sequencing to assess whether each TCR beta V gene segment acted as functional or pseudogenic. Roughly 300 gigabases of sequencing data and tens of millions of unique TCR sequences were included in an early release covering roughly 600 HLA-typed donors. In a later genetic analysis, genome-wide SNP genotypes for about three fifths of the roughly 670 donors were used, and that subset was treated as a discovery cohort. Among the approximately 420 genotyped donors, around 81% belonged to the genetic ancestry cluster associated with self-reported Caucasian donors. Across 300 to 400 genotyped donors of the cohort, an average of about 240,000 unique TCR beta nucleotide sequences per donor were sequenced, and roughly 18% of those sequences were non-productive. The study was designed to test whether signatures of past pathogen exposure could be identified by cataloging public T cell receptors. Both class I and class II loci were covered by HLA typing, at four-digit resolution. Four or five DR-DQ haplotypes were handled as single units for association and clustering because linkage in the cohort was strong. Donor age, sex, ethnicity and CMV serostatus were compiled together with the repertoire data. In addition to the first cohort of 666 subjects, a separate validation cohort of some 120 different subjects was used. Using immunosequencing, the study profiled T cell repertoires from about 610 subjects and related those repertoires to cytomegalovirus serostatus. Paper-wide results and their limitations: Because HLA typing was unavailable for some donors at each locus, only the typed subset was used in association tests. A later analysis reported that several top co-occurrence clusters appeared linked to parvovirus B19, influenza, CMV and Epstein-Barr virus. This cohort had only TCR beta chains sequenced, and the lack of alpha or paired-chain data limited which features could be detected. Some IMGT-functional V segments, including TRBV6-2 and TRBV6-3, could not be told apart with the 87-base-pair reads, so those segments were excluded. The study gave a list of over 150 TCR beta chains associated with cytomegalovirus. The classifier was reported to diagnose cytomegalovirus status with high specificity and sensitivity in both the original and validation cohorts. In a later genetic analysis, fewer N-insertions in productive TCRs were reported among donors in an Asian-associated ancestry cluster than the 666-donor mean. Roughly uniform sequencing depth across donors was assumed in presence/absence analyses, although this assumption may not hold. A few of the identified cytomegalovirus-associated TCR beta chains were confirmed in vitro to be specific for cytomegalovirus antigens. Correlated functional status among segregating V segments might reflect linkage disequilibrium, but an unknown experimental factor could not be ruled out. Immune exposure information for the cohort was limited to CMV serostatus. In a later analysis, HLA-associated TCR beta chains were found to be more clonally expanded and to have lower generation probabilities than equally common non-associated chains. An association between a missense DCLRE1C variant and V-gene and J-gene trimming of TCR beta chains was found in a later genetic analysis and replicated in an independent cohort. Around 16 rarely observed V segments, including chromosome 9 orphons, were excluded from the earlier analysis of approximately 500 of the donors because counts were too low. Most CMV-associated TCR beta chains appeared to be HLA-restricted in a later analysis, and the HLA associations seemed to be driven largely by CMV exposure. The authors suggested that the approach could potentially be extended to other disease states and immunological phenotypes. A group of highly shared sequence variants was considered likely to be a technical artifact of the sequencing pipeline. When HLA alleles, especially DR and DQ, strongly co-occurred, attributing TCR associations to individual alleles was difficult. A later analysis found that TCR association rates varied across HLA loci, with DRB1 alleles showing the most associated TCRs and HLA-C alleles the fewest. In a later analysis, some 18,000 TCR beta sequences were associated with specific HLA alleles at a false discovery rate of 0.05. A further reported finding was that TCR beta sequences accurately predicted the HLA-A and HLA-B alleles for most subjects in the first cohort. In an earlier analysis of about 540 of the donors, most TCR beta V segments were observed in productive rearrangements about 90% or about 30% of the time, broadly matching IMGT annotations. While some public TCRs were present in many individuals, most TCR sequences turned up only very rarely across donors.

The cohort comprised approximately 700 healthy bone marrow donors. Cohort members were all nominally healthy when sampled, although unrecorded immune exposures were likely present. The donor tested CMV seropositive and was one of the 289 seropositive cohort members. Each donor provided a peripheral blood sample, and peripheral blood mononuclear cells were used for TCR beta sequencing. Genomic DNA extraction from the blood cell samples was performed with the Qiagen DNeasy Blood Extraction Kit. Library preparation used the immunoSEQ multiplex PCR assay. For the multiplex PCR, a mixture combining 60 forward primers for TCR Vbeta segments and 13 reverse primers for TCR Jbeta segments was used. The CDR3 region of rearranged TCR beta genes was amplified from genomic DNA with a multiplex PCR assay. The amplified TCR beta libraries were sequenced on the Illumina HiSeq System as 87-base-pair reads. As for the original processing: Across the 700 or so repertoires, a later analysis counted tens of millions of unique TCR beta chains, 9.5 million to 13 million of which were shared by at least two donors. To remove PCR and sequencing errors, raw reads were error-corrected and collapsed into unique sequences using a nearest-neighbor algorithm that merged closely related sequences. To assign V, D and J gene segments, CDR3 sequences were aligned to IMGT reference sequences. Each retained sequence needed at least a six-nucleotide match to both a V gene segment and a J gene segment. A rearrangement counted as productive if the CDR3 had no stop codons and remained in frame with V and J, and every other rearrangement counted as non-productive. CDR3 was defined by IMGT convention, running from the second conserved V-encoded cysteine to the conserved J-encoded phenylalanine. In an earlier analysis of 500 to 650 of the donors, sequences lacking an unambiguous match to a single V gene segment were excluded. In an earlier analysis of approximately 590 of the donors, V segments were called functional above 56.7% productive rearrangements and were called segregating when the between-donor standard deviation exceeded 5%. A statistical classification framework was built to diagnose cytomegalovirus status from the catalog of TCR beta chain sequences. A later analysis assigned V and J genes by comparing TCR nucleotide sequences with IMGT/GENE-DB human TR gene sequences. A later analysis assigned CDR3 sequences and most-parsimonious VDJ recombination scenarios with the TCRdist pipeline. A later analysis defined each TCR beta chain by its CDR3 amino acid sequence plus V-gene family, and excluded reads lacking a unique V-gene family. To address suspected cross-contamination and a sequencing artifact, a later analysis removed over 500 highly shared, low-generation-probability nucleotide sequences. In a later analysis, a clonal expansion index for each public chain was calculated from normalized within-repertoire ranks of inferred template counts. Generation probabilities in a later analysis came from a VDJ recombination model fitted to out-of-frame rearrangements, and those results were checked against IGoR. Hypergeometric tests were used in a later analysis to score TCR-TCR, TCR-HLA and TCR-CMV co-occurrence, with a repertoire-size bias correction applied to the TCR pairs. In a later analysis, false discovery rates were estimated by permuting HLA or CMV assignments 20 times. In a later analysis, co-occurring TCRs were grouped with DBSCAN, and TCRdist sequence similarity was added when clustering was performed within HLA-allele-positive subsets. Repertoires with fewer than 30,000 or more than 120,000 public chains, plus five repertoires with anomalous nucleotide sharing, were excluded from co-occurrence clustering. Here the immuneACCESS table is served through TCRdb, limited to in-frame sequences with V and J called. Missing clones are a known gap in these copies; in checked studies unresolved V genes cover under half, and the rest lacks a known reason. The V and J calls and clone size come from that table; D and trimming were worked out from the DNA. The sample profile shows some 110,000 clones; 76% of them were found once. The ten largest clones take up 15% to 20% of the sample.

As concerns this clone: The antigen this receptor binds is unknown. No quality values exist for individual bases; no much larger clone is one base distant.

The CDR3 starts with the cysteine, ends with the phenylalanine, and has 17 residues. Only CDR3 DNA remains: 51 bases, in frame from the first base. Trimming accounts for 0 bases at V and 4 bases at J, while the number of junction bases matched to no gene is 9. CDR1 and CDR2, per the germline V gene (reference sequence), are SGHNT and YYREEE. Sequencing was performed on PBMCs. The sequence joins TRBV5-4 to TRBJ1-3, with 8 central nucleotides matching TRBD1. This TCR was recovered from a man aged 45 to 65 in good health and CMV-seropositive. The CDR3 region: CASSLVRQGIGGNTIYF. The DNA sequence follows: TGTGCCAGCAGCTTGGTCAGACAGGGGATAGGAGGAAACACCATATATTTT.